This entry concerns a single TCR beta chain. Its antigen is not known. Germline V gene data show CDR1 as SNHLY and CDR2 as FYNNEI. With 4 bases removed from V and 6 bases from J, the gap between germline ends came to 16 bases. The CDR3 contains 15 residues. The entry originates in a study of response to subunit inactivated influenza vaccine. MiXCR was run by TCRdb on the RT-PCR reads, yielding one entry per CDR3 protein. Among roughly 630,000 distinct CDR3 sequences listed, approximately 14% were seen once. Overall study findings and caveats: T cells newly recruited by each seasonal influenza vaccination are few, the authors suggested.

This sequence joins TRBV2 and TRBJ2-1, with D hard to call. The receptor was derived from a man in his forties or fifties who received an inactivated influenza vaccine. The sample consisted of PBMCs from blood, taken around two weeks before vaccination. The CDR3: CASSGNPRPLNEQFF. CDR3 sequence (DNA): TGTGCCAGCAGTGGAAACCCACGGCCCCTCAATGAGCAGTTCTTC.